This TCR beta chain originates from a study of brain T cells in children with intractable seizures. Some clones are missing from TCRdb's copy, which holds only in-frame ones; the method was immunoSEQ multiplex PCR. The sample shows a few hundred thousand clones, 93% of them seen only once. CDR3 size: 16 residues. CDR1 is SEHNR, CDR2 FQNEAQ, per germline (reference sequence). The J segment lost 0 bases and the V segment lost 1 base, leaving 6 bases of the junction unmatched. Specified time point: blood from clinic visit 5 months post-surgery; TSC patient then seizure free. Only cases whose brain tissue showed the highest T cell transcript signatures were sequenced.

The sequence derives from a boy under two years old with tuberous sclerosis and intractable seizures. This specimen consisted of peripheral blood, obtained roughly 5 months after surgery. The chain has TRBV7-9 and TRBJ2-7, with 7 bases identical to TRBD1. CDR3 bases: TGTGCCAGCAGCTTAGAGGCCGGGACAGTCTCCTACGAGCAGTACTTC. Its protein is CASSLEAGTVSYEQYF.